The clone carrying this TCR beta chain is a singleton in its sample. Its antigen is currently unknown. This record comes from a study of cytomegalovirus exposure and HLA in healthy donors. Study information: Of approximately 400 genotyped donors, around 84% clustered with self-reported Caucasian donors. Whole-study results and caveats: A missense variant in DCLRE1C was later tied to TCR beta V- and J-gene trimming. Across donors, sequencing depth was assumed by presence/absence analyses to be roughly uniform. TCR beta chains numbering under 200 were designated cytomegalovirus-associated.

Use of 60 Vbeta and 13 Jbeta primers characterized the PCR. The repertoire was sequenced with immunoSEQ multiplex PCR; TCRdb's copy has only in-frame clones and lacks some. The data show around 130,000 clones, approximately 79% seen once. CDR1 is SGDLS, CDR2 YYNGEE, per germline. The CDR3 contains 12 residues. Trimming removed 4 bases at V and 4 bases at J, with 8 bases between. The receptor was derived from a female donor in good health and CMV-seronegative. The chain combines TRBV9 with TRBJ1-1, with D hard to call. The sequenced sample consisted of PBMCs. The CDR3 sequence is CASSPPRTEAFF. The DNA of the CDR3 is TGTGCCAGCAGCCCTCCGCGCACTGAAGCTTTCTTT.